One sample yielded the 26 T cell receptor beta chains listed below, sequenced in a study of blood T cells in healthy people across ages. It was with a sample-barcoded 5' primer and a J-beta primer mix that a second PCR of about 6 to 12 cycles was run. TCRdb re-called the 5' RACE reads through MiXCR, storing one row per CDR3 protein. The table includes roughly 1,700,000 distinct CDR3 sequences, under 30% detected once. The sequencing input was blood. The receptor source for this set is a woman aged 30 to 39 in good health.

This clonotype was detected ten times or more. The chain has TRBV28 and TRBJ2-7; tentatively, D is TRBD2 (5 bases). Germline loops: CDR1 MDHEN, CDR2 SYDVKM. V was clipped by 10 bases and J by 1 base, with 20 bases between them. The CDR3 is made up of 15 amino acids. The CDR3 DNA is TGTGCCATAACCGGGTCGGGAATAGGTTCCTACGAGCAGTACTTC. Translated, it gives CAITGSGIGSYEQYF. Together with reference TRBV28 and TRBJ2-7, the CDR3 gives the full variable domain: DVKVTQSSRYLVKRTGEKVFLECVQDMDHENMFWYRQDPGLGLRLIYFSYDVKMKEKGDIPEGYSVSREKKERFSLILESASTNQTSMYLCAITGSGIGSYEQYFGPGTRLTVT.

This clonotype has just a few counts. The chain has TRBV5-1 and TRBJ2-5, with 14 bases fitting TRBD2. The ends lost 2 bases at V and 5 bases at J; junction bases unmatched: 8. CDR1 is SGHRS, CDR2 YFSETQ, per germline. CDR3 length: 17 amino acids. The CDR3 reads CASSLRGTSGGYETQYF. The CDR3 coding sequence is TGCGCCAGCAGCTTAAGAGGGACTAGCGGGGGTTACGAGACCCAGTACTTC.

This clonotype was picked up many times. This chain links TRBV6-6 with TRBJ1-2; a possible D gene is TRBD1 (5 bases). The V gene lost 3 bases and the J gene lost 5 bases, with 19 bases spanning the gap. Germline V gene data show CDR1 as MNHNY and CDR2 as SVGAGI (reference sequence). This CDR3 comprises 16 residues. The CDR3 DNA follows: TGTGCCAGCAGTTATGCCCTTGGGGGGTGGACTTATGGCTACACCTTC. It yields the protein CASSYALGGWTYGYTF.

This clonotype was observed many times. DNA of the CDR3: TGCGCCAGCAGCTTTGGTCTAGCGCCCAGCTACGAGCAGTACTTC. Translation: CASSFGLAPSYEQYF. This chain uses TRBV5-1 with TRBJ2-7; weak D call: TRBD2 (6 bases). The V and J ends lost 2 bases and 3 bases respectively, with 15 bases between them. The length of the CDR3 is 15 residues. Germline loops: CDR1 SGHRS, CDR2 YFSETQ. The variable domain in full, with the rest retrieved from reference TRBV5-1 and TRBJ2-7, is KAGVTQTPRYLIKTRGQQVTLSCSPISGHRSVSWYQQTPGQGLQFLFEYFSETQRNKGNFPGRFSGRQFSNSRSEMNVSTLELGDSALYLCASSFGLAPSYEQYFGPGTRLTVT.

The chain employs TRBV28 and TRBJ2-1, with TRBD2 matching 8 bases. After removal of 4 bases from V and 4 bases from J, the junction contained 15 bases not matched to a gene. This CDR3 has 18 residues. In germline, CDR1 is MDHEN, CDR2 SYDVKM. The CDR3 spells CASSSFGGTSRYYNEQFF. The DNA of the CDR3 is TGTGCCAGCAGTTCCTTCGGGGGGACTAGTCGATATTACAATGAGCAGTTCTTC.

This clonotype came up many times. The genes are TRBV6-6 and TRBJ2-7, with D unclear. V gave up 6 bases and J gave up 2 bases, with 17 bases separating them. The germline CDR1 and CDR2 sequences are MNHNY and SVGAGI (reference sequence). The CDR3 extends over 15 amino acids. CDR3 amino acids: CASSPSLRTTYEQYF. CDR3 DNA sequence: TGTGCCAGCAGCCCCAGCCTACGGACCACCTACGAGCAGTACTTC.

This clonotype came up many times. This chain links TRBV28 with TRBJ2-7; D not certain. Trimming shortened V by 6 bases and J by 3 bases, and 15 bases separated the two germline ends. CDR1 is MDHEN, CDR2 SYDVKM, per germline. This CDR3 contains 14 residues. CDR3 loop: CASRRGPSDYEQYF. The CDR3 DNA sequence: TGTGCCAGCAGGAGAGGTCCCTCGGACTACGAGCAGTACTTC.

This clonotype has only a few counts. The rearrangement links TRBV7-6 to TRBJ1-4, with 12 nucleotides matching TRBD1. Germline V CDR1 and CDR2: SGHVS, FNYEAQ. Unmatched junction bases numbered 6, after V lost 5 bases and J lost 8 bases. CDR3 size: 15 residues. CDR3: CASSRDRGLREKLFF. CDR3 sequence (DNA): TGTGCCAGCAGCCGGGACAGGGGGCTAAGAGAAAAACTGTTTTTT.

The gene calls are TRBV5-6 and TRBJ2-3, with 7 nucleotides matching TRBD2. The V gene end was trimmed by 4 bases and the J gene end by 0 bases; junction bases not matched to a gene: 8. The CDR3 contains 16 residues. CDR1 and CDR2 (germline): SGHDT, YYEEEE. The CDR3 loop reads CASSPQAGASTDTQYF. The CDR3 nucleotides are TGTGCCAGCAGCCCCCAGGCGGGAGCGAGCACAGATACGCAGTATTTT.

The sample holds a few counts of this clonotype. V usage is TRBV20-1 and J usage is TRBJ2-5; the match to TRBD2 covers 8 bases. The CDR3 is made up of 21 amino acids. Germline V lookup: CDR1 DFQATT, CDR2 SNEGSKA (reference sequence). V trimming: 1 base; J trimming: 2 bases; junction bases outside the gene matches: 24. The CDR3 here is CSARGAGARTSIRGPQETQYF. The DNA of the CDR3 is TGCAGTGCTAGAGGTGCCGGAGCCAGGACTAGCATACGGGGCCCTCAAGAGACCCAGTACTTC.

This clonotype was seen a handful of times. The CDR3 DNA follows: TGCAGCGTTCGGCCTACAGGGGGCGCCCACAATGAGCAGTTCTTC. This gives the protein CSVRPTGGAHNEQFF. The rearrangement uses TRBV29-1 and TRBJ2-1; TRBD1 matches 9 bases. CDR1 is SQVTM, CDR2 ANQGSEA, per germline. Trimming removed 5 bases from V and 5 bases from J; junction bases left unmatched: 10. This CDR3 region has 15 residues.

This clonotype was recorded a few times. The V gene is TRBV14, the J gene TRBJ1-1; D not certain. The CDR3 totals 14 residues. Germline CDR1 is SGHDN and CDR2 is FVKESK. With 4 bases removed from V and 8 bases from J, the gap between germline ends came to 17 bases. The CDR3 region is CASSRGSNRGEAFF. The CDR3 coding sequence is TGTGCCAGCAGCCGAGGTAGCAACCGAGGGGAAGCTTTCTTT.

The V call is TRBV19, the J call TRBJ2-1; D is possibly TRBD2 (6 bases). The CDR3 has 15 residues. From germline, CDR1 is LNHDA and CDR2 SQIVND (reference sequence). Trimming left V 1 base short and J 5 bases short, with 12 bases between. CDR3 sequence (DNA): TGTGCCAGTAGTATAGTTCTAGCGAGAAACAATGAGCAGTTCTTC. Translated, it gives CASSIVLARNNEQFF.

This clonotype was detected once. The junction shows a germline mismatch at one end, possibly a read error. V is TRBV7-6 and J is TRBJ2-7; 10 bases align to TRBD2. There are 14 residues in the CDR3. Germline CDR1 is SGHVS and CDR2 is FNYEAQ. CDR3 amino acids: CTSSAAGGLYEQYF. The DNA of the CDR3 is TGTACCAGCAGCGCAGCGGGGGGGCTGTACGAGCAGTACTTC.

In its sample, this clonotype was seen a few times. This CDR3 reads CASRWGSPLHF. Written as DNA, the CDR3 is TGCGCCAGCAGGTGGGGATCACCCCTCCACTTT. The V and J genes are TRBV5-1 and TRBJ1-6; no clear D. Germline values: CDR1 SGHRS, CDR2 YFSETQ. The CDR3 runs 11 residues. V lost 5 bases and J lost 10, with 7 bases in between. The whole variable domain, remainder taken from reference TRBV5-1 and TRBJ1-6, is KAGVTQTPRYLIKTRGQQVTLSCSPISGHRSVSWYQQTPGQGLQFLFEYFSETQRNKGNFPGRFSGRQFSNSRSEMNVSTLELGDSALYLCASRWGSPLHFGNGTRLTVT.

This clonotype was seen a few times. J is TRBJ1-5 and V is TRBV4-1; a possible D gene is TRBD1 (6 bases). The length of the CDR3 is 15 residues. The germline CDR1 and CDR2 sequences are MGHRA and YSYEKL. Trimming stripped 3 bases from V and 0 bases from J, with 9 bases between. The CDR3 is CASSQSGDSNQPQHF. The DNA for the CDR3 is TGCGCCAGCAGCCAGTCAGGGGATAGCAATCAGCCCCAGCATTTT.

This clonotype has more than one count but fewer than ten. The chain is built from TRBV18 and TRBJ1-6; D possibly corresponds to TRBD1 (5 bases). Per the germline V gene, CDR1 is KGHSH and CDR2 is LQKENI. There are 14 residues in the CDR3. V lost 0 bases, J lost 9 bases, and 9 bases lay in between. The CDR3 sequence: CASSPPVGGSPLHF. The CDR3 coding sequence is TGTGCCAGCTCACCACCGGTGGGGGGTTCACCCCTCCACTTT.

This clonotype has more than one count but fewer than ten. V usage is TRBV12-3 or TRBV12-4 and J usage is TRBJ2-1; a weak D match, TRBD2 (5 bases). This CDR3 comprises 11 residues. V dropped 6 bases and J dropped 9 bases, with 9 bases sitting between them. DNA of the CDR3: TGTGCCAGCAGATATCGGGGTGAGCAGTTCTTC. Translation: CASRYRGEQFF.

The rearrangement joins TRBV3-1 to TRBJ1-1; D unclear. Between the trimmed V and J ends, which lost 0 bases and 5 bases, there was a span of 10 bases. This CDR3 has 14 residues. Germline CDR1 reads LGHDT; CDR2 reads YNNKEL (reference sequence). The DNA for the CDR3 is TGTGCCAGCAGCCAAGAGGGAGGTCGAACTGAAGCTTTCTTT. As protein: CASSQEGGRTEAFF.

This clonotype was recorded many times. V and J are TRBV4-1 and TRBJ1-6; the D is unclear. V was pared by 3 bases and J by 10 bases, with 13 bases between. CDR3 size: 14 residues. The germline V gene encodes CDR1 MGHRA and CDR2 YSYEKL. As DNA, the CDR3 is TGCGCCAGCAGCCAGGCCCCGGACGGATCACCCCTCCACTTT. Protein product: CASSQAPDGSPLHF.

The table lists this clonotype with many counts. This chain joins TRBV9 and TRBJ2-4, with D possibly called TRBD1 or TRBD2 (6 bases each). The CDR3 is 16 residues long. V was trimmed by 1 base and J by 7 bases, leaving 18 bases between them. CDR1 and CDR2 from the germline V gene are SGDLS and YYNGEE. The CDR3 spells CASSVRGDSSGNIQYF. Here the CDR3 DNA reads TGTGCCAGCAGCGTAAGGGGGGACTCGAGCGGGAACATTCAGTACTTC. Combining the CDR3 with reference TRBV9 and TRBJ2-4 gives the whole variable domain DSGVTQTPKHLITATGQRVTLRCSPRSGDLSVYWYQQSLDQGLQFLIQYYNGEERAKGNILERFSAQQFPDLHSELNLSSLELGDSALYFCASSVRGDSSGNIQYFGAGTRLSVL.

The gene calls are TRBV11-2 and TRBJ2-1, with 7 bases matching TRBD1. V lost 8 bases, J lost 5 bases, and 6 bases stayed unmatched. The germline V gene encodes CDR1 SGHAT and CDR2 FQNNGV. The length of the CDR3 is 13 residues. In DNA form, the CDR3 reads TGTGCCAGCTTAGAGGACAGGAACAATGAGCAGTTCTTC. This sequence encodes CASLEDRNNEQFF. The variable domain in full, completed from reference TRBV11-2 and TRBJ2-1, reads EAGVAQSPRYKIIEKRQSVAFWCNPISGHATLYWYQQILGQGPKLLIQFQNNGVVDDSQLPKDRFSAERLKGVDSTLKIQPAKLEDSAVYLCASLEDRNNEQFFGPGTRLTVL.

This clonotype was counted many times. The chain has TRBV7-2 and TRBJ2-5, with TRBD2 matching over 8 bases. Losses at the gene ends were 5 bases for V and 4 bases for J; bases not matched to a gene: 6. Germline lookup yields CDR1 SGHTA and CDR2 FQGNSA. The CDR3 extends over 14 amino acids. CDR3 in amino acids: CASSRRGGRETQYF. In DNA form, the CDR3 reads TGTGCCAGCAGCCGACGGGGGGGCCGAGAGACCCAGTACTTC.

CDR3 coding DNA: TGTGCCAGCAGTCTAGGAGACAGAACCCTATCCTACGAGCAGTACTTC. It codes for CASSLGDRTLSYEQYF. The chain couples TRBV28 to TRBJ2-7, with D possibly being TRBD1 (5 bases). Looked up from germline, CDR1 is MDHEN and CDR2 is SYDVKM. Deletions cut 5 bases from V and 1 base from J, with 18 bases between. This CDR3 region has 16 residues.

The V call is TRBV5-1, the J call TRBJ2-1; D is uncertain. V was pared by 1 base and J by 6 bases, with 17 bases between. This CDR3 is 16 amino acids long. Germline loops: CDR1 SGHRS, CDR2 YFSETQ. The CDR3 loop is CASSLIVGSVVNEQFF. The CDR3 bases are TGCGCCAGCAGCTTGATCGTGGGTAGTGTTGTCAATGAGCAGTTCTTC.

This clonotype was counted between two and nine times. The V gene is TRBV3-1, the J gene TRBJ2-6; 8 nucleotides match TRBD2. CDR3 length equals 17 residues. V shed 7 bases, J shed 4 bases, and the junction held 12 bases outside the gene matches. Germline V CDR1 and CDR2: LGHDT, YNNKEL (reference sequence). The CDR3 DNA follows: TGTGCCAGCATTTCTTCGGGGGGGGCCGCCGGGGCCAACGTCCTGACTTTC. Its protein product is CASISSGGAAGANVLTF.